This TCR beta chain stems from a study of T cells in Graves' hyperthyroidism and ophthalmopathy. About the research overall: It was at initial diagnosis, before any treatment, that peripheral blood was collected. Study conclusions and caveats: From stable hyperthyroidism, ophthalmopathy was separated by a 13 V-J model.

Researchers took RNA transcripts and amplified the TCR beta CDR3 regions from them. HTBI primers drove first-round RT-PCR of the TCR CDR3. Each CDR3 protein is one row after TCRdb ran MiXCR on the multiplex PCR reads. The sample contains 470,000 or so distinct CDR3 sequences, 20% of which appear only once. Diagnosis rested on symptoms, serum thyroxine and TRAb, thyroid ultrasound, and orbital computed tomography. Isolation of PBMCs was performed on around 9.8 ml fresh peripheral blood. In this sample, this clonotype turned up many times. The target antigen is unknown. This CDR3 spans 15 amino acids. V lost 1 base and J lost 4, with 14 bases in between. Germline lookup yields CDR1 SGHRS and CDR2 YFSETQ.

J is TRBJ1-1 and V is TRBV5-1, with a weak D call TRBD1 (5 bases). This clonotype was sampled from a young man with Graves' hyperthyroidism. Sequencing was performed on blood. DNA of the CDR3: TGCGCCAGCAGCTTGTCATGGGACTTGGGCACTGAAGCTTTCTTT. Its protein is CASSLSWDLGTEAFF.